This T cell receptor beta chain emerged from a study of cytomegalovirus exposure and HLA in healthy donors. The study's findings and limits: Later on, analysis showed that most CMV-associated TCR beta chains appeared to be HLA-restricted.

In the case of this clone: Its antigen is as yet unknown.

V lost 0 bases, J lost 2 bases, and 17 bases lay in between. In germline, CDR1 is SGDLS, CDR2 YYNGEE. The CDR3 is made up of 17 amino acids. The study ran its PCR with 60 Vbeta and 13 Jbeta primers. The table came from immunoSEQ multiplex PCR; TCRdb's copy has only in-frame clones and leaves some out. The sample has 80,000 to 90,000 clones; roughly 79% are singletons. The sample consisted of PBMCs. The chain joins TRBV9 to TRBJ2-5; tentative D call: TRBD2 (5 bases). The sequence was collected from a woman aged 25 to 39 in good health and CMV-seronegative. This CDR3 is CASSVGSVGVAQETQYF. In DNA, the CDR3 is TGTGCCAGCAGCGTAGGCTCTGTCGGGGTAGCTCAAGAGACCCAGTACTTC. Looking up the rest from reference TRBV9 and TRBJ2-5 gives the full variable domain: DSGVTQTPKHLITATGQRVTLRCSPRSGDLSVYWYQQSLDQGLQFLIQYYNGEERAKGNILERFSAQQFPDLHSELNLSSLELGDSALYFCASSVGSVGVAQETQYFGPGTRLLVL.